These 15 T cell receptor beta chains originate from one sample sequenced in a study of shared clonotypes between healthy human individuals. Produced via immunoSEQ multiplex PCR; TCRdb's table is partial and in-frame only. This sample carries around 1,900,000 clones, roughly 95% of them seen once, and the ten largest clones take 1.5% to 2%. Terminally differentiated effector memory CD45RA+ cells were excluded from the naive CD8 cells, which were CD45RO-negative and positively selected for CCR7. The sequenced sample consisted of naive CD8+ T cells from PBMCs. All receptors come from a man younger than 35 in good health. Some clones in this sample may be carry-over from other donors' samples.

V gene TRBV2 combines with J gene TRBJ2-3, with 13 bases that match TRBD2. Germline CDR1 SNHLY, CDR2 FYNNEI. This CDR3 has 16 residues. V lost 6 bases and J lost 3; bases outside the gene matches: 6. The CDR3 sequence: CASSGLAGDRTDTQYF. DNA for the CDR3: TGTGCCAGCAGCGGACTAGCGGGAGATCGGACAGATACGCAGTATTTT.

As regards this clone: The same CDR3 arises from other DNA sequences in this sample as well. The chain carries TRBV5-6 and TRBJ1-2; D uncertain. Germline V gene lookup returns CDR1 SGHDT and CDR2 YYEEEE. CDR3 length equals 13 residues. V was cut by 0 bases and J by 4 bases, with 7 bases left in between. This chain's CDR3 is CASSLVSAYGYTF. CDR3 bases: TGTGCCAGCAGCTTGGTGTCCGCCTATGGCTACACCTTC.

The J gene is TRBJ2-7, the V gene TRBV28; the D gene could be TRBD1 or TRBD2 (5 bases each). CDR3 length: 15 residues. Deletions cut 6 bases from V and 0 bases from J, with 15 bases between. Germline CDR1 MDHEN, CDR2 SYDVKM. The DNA of the CDR3 is TGTGCCAGCAGAGTTGAGGGGAGCAGCTCCTACGAGCAGTACTTC. Its protein is CASRVEGSSSYEQYF.

A single count supports this clone. The rearrangement joins TRBV19 to TRBJ1-5; D is unclear. The CDR3 runs 14 residues. Trimming cost V 6 bases and J 4 bases, with 13 bases left between them. CDR1 and CDR2 from the germline V gene are LNHDA and SQIVND (reference sequence). CDR3 sequence: CASSPLGKNQPQHF. In DNA form, the CDR3 reads TGTGCCAGTAGCCCCCTGGGGAAAAATCAGCCCCAGCATTTT.

V is TRBV9 and J is TRBJ1-2; D is undetermined. Germline V gene sequence: CDR1 SGDLS, CDR2 YYNGEE. V was pared by 3 bases and J by 6 bases, with 12 bases between. The CDR3 length is 13 residues. The DNA for the CDR3 is TGTGCCAGCAGCGCGGGCCATCCCAATGGCTACACCTTC. Amino acids: CASSAGHPNGYTF.

The V and J genes are TRBV25-1 and TRBJ2-4, with a weak D call TRBD1 (5 bases). The CDR3 has 12 residues. CDR1 and CDR2 (germline): MGHDK, SYGVNS. V shed 6 bases and J shed 5 bases, with 8 bases lying between them. In DNA form, the CDR3 reads TGTGCCAGCAGGGAAGGGGAAAACATTCAGTACTTC. Protein product: CASREGENIQYF.

The chain couples TRBV28 to TRBJ2-5; D not resolved. Trimming shortened V by 1 base and J by 9 bases, and 9 bases separated the two germline ends. CDR3 size: 12 residues. The germline V gene has CDR1 MDHEN and CDR2 SYDVKM. CDR3 sequence: CASSLFLGPQYF. Written as DNA, the CDR3 is TGTGCCAGCAGTTTATTCCTAGGCCCCCAGTACTTC.

The CDR3 region has the DNA TGTGCCAGCAGCTCCGAAGCCCGTGCGAATGAAGCTTTCTTT. This codes for CASSSEARANEAFF. The rearrangement uses TRBV11-3 and TRBJ1-1; D gene uncertain. The germline V gene encodes CDR1 SGHNT and CDR2 YENEEA. Between the trimmed V and J ends, which lost 4 bases and 7 bases, there was a span of 16 bases. CDR3 length: 14 amino acids.

This chain links TRBV5-1 with TRBJ1-3; D may be TRBD1 (5 bases). CDR1 and CDR2 (germline): SGHRS, YFSETQ. The ends were cut back, 3 bases at V and 8 bases at J, with 12 bases in the middle. The CDR3 sequence is 13 residues long. The CDR3 sequence: CASSYGTPDTIYF. The CDR3 DNA is TGCGCCAGCAGCTACGGGACTCCGGACACCATATATTTT.

The chain has TRBV7-9 and TRBJ2-1, with a tentative D call TRBD2 (6 bases). Trimming cost V 2 bases and J 3 bases, with 14 bases left between them. Germline CDR1 SEHNR, CDR2 FQNEAQ (reference sequence). CDR3 size: 16 residues. The CDR3 here is CASSLTAAGIYNEQFF. The DNA for the CDR3 is TGTGCCAGCAGCTTAACTGCAGCGGGTATCTACAATGAGCAGTTCTTC.

This clone was seen only a few times. The genes are TRBV6-5 and TRBJ2-7, with 11 bases aligning to TRBD1. The V gene's germline CDR1 is MNHEY and CDR2 SVGAGI. With V trimmed by 6 bases and J by 4 bases, 2 bases remained unmatched. The CDR3 loop spans 13 amino acids. The CDR3 region is CASRGQGDYEQYF. In DNA form, the CDR3 reads TGTGCCAGCAGGGGACAGGGGGATTACGAGCAGTACTTC.

The CDR3 region is CASSQGTSGPYEQYF. The CDR3 DNA follows: TGTGCCAGCAGCCAAGGGACTAGCGGGCCCTACGAGCAGTACTTC. The chain couples TRBV14 to TRBJ2-7; the match to TRBD2 covers 11 bases. From germline, CDR1 is SGHDN and CDR2 FVKESK. V dropped 1 base and J dropped 2; count of bases not matched to a gene: 1. The CDR3 sequence is 15 residues long.

The rearrangement uses TRBV9 and TRBJ2-5, with D uncertain. This CDR3 is 14 amino acids long. Trimming took off 4 bases at V and 2 bases at J, with 12 bases between the two ends. CDR1 SGDLS and CDR2 YYNGEE come from the germline V gene. The CDR3 coding sequence is TGTGCCAGCAGCCGCCCTTACGATCAAGAGACCCAGTACTTC. Translating gives CASSRPYDQETQYF.

This chain connects TRBV9 to TRBJ2-5, with TRBD1 identical over 8 bases. Germline CDR1 reads SGDLS; CDR2 reads YYNGEE. This CDR3 has 15 residues. Trimming at V came to 4 bases and at J to 2 bases, leaving 7 bases not matched to a gene. CDR3 loop: CASSHGQGEQETQYF. The CDR3 nucleotides read TGTGCCAGCAGCCACGGACAGGGTGAGCAAGAGACCCAGTACTTC.

The chain combines TRBV4-2 with TRBJ2-1; tentatively, D is TRBD1 or TRBD2 (5 bases each). The CDR3 is made up of 18 amino acids. CDR1 LGHNA and CDR2 YNFKEQ come from the germline V gene. The V gene lost 1 base and the J gene lost 0 bases, with 16 bases spanning the gap. The CDR3 DNA reads as TGTGCCAGCAGCCAAGTGATTTTCGAGGGGCCCTCCTACAATGAGCAGTTCTTC. Translation gives CASSQVIFEGPSYNEQFF.